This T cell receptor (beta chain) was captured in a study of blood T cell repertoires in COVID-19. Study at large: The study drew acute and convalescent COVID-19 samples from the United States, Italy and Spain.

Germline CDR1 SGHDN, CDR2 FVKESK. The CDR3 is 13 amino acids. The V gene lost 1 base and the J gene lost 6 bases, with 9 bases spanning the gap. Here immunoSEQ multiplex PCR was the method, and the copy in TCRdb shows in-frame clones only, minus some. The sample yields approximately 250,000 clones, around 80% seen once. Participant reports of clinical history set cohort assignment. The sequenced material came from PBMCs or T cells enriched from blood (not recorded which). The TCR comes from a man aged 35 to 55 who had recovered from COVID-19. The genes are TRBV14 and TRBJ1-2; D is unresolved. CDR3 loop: CASSQGTVDGYTF. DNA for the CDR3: TGTGCCAGCAGCCAAGGGACTGTAGATGGCTACACCTTC.